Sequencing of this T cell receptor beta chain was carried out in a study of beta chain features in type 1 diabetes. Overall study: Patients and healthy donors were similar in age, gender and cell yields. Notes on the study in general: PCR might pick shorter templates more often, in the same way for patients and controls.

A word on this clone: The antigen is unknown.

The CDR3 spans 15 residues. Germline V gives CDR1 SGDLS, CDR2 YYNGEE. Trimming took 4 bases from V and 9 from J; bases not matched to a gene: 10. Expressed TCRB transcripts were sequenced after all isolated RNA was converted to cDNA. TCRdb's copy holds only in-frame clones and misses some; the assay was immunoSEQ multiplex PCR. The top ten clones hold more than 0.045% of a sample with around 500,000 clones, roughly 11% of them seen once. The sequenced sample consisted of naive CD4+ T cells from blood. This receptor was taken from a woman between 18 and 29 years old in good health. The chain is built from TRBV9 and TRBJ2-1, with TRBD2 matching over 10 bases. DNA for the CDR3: TGTGCCAGCAGCCCATTAGCGGGAGGATTTCGTGAGCAGTTCTTC. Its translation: CASSPLAGGFREQFF.